The rows below give T cell receptor beta chains drawn from one sample of a study of T cells in tuberculosis. The method was immunoSEQ multiplex PCR; TCRdb's version includes in-frame clones alone and lacks a portion of them. The sample has 25,000 to 35,000 clones; approximately 94% are singletons. The sequenced material came from PBMCs. The receptors shown here come from a donor between 10 and 35 years old with latent tuberculosis or without tuberculosis infection. The CDR3 runs from the conserved cysteine through the conserved F or W. The order of the fields is V gene, J gene, D gene, CDR3 protein. A D gene is named only where the DNA matches it firmly.

v_gene: TRBV29-1; j_gene: TRBJ2-7; d_gene: -; CDR3aa: CSAEDSYEQYF
v_gene: TRBV6-5; j_gene: TRBJ1-2; d_gene: TRBD1; CDR3aa: CASSRGTGNNYGYTF
v_gene: TRBV2; j_gene: TRBJ1-2; d_gene: -; CDR3aa: CASSDRGLNYGYTF
v_gene: TRBV7-3; j_gene: TRBJ2-1; d_gene: TRBD2; CDR3aa: CASSSGTSGRNEQFF
v_gene: TRBV4-1; j_gene: TRBJ2-3; d_gene: -; CDR3aa: CASSFADTQYF
v_gene: TRBV5-1; j_gene: TRBJ2-7; d_gene: -; CDR3aa: CASTTDYEQYF
v_gene: TRBV25-1; j_gene: TRBJ2-7; d_gene: TRBD2; CDR3aa: CASSEKEGGLVYEQYF
v_gene: TRBV7-6; j_gene: TRBJ2-2; d_gene: TRBD2; CDR3aa: CASSFTSGEGLGELFF
v_gene: TRBV5-4; j_gene: TRBJ2-1; d_gene: TRBD2; CDR3aa: CASSFGRAGVNEQFF
v_gene: TRBV5-5; j_gene: TRBJ2-7; d_gene: TRBD2; CDR3aa: CASSPGTRSDEQYF
v_gene: TRBV11-2; j_gene: TRBJ2-7; d_gene: TRBD1; CDR3aa: CASSLGTGGLEQYF
v_gene: TRBV4-3; j_gene: TRBJ1-1; d_gene: -; CDR3aa: CASSRRASDTEAFF
v_gene: TRBV2; j_gene: TRBJ2-7; d_gene: -; CDR3aa: CASCRDFSYEQYF
v_gene: TRBV29-1; j_gene: TRBJ2-7; d_gene: -; CDR3aa: CSVTGIGDEQYF
v_gene: TRBV9; j_gene: TRBJ2-7; d_gene: TRBD2; CDR3aa: CASSVDDSGYYEQYF
v_gene: TRBV20-1; j_gene: TRBJ1-2; d_gene: -; CDR3aa: CSASRGKGYTF
v_gene: TRBV6-6; j_gene: TRBJ1-1; d_gene: TRBD1; CDR3aa: CASSHRPRGLLIEAFF
v_gene: TRBV7-9; j_gene: TRBJ2-4; d_gene: -; CDR3aa: CASSLASRRNIQYF
v_gene: TRBV5-4; j_gene: TRBJ2-1; d_gene: TRBD2; CDR3aa: CASSPGLAGVGQFF
v_gene: TRBV6-4; j_gene: TRBJ2-3; d_gene: -; CDR3aa: CASSAGATDTQYF
v_gene: TRBV4-3; j_gene: TRBJ1-3; d_gene: -; CDR3aa: CASSHNRVTGNTIYF
v_gene: TRBV6-1; j_gene: TRBJ2-6; d_gene: TRBD1; CDR3aa: CASSGQGSSGANVLTF
v_gene: TRBV5-4; j_gene: TRBJ2-3; d_gene: TRBD2; CDR3aa: CASSLAGASGADTQYF
v_gene: TRBV4-2; j_gene: TRBJ1-2; d_gene: TRBD1; CDR3aa: CASSRDREGGYTF
v_gene: TRBV27; j_gene: TRBJ2-7; d_gene: -; CDR3aa: CASSLFQAREQYF
v_gene: TRBV2; j_gene: TRBJ1-5; d_gene: -; CDR3aa: CASSGGGSQPQHF
v_gene: TRBV14; j_gene: TRBJ2-1; d_gene: TRBD2; CDR3aa: CASSPRLAGGPRSYNEQFF
v_gene: TRBV2; j_gene: TRBJ2-2; d_gene: -; CDR3aa: CANWASTGELFF
v_gene: TRBV10-1; j_gene: TRBJ2-7; d_gene: -; CDR3aa: CASSEFFGPHYEQYF
v_gene: TRBV4-1; j_gene: TRBJ2-7; d_gene: TRBD1; CDR3aa: CASSQEDDRGPYEQYF
v_gene: TRBV5-6; j_gene: TRBJ2-1; d_gene: -; CDR3aa: CASSLAVGHEQFF
v_gene: TRBV28; j_gene: TRBJ2-6; d_gene: -; CDR3aa: CASIPTGSGANVLTF
v_gene: TRBV9; j_gene: TRBJ1-3; d_gene: -; CDR3aa: CASSVGGFLSSGNTIYF
v_gene: TRBV5-1; j_gene: TRBJ2-1; d_gene: -; CDR3aa: CASSSGQEGNEQFF
v_gene: TRBV19; j_gene: TRBJ2-2; d_gene: -; CDR3aa: CASSIFRGDPGELFF
v_gene: TRBV5-4; j_gene: TRBJ1-1; d_gene: TRBD1; CDR3aa: CASSLGDRGGTEAFF
v_gene: TRBV28; j_gene: TRBJ1-4; d_gene: TRBD1; CDR3aa: CASNDRVGEKLFF
v_gene: TRBV28; j_gene: TRBJ2-7; d_gene: -; CDR3aa: CASRRVGEQYF
v_gene: TRBV11-2; j_gene: TRBJ2-7; d_gene: TRBD2; CDR3aa: CASSLARGGRPYEQYF
v_gene: TRBV29-1; j_gene: TRBJ2-3; d_gene: -; CDR3aa: CSVESTSTDTQYF
v_gene: TRBV4-1; j_gene: TRBJ1-5; d_gene: TRBD1; CDR3aa: CASSHRQGSNQPQHF
v_gene: TRBV10-3; j_gene: TRBJ2-3; d_gene: -; CDR3aa: CAISESMSLDTQYF
v_gene: TRBV10-1; j_gene: TRBJ1-1; d_gene: -; CDR3aa: CASSEGGADTEAFF
v_gene: TRBV10-3; j_gene: TRBJ1-2; d_gene: TRBD1; CDR3aa: CAISDVGYRGLDGYTF
v_gene: TRBV18; j_gene: TRBJ1-2; d_gene: -; CDR3aa: CASSPAGMDGYTF
v_gene: TRBV4-1; j_gene: TRBJ2-7; d_gene: -; CDR3aa: CASSQVAKTKYYEQYF
v_gene: TRBV5-1; j_gene: TRBJ2-5; d_gene: TRBD2; CDR3aa: CASSSRLAGPQETQYF
v_gene: TRBV6-5; j_gene: TRBJ2-7; d_gene: TRBD2; CDR3aa: CASSLTSGSVYEQYF
v_gene: TRBV7-8; j_gene: TRBJ1-4; d_gene: TRBD1; CDR3aa: CASSPDRGATNEKLFF
v_gene: TRBV7-8; j_gene: TRBJ1-1; d_gene: -; CDR3aa: CASSLVQGSTEAFF
v_gene: TRBV9; j_gene: TRBJ2-3; d_gene: -; CDR3aa: CASSVLTDTQYF
v_gene: TRBV27; j_gene: TRBJ2-1; d_gene: -; CDR3aa: CASSSREKPNEQFF
v_gene: TRBV9; j_gene: TRBJ1-2; d_gene: -; CDR3aa: CASSVGSTGTRTF